The 21 T cell receptor beta chains presented below share a single source sample, sequenced in a study of blood T cell repertoires in COVID-19. This table comes from immunoSEQ multiplex PCR, and its TCRdb copy is limited to in-frame clones, with some not included. Here the sample spans 150,000 or so clones, roughly 83% being singletons. Sequencing was carried out using PBMCs or T cells enriched from blood (not recorded which). These receptors came from a man aged 65 to 79 who had been exposed to COVID-19.

The genes are TRBV7-9 and TRBJ2-5, with TRBD1 identical over 9 bases. After removal of 5 bases from V and 1 base from J, the junction contained 2 bases not matched to a gene. Germline CDR1 and CDR2: SEHNR and FQNEAQ (reference sequence). The CDR3 spans 14 residues. CDR3 sequence reads: CASSPGQGQETQYF. CDR3 bases: TGTGCCAGCAGCCCGGGACAGGGCCAAGAGACCCAGTACTTC.

The table lists this clone with a few counts. The chain couples TRBV7-2 to TRBJ2-7; 12 positions match TRBD2. The junction had 5 bases not matched to a gene; V was cut back by 5 bases and J by 3 bases. The CDR3 spans 15 residues. CDR1 is SGHTA and CDR2 is FQGNSA in the germline V gene. The CDR3 DNA reads as TGTGCCAGCAGCATTGGGACTAGCGGGCGCTACGAGCAGTACTTC. It encodes CASSIGTSGRYEQYF.

V and J are TRBV7-9 and TRBJ2-3; D unclear. From germline, CDR1 is SEHNR and CDR2 FQNEAQ (reference sequence). This CDR3 comprises 9 residues. Trimming stripped 10 bases from V and 6 bases from J, with 5 bases between. This CDR3 reads CATGDTQYF. The DNA for the CDR3 is TGTGCCACCGGGGATACGCAGTATTTT. The full variable domain, its missing parts supplied by reference TRBV7-9 and TRBJ2-3, is DTGVSQNPRHKITKRGQNVTFRCDPISEHNRLYWYRQTLGQGPEFLTYFQNEAQLEKSRLLSDRFSAERPKGSFSTLEIQRTEQGDSAMYLCATGDTQYFGPGTRLTVL.

The rearrangement links TRBV6-2 or TRBV6-3 to TRBJ2-7; 8 positions agree with TRBD2. Losses at the gene ends were 6 bases for V and 0 bases for J; bases not matched to a gene: 7. This CDR3 spans 15 amino acids. Germline V gene data show CDR1 as MNHEY and CDR2 as SVGEGT. The CDR3 DNA reads as TGTGCCAGCAGCAACGGGGGGGGCGTCTCCTACGAGCAGTACTTC. It encodes CASSNGGGVSYEQYF.

This chain links TRBV4-1 with TRBJ2-7; 8 nucleotides align to TRBD2. Germline V gene sequence: CDR1 MGHRA, CDR2 YSYEKL. The CDR3 loop spans 17 amino acids. The V segment lost 1 base and the J segment 2 bases; nucleotides outside the gene matches: 10. The CDR3 protein is CASSQVGGAPSPYEQYF. Here the CDR3 DNA reads TGCGCCAGCAGCCAAGTCGGGGGGGCCCCCTCTCCCTACGAGCAGTACTTC.

The chain uses TRBV6-5 and TRBJ2-7; tentative D call: TRBD1 (6 bases). Trimming removed 5 bases at V and 1 base at J, with 12 bases between. CDR1 and CDR2 from the germline V gene are MNHEY and SVGAGI. This CDR3 spans 14 amino acids. CDR3 coding DNA: TGTGCCAGCAGTCCCCACAGGGTATCCTACGAGCAGTACTTC. This translates into CASSPHRVSYEQYF.

CDR3 loop: CASSRTSGYNEQFF. The DNA for the CDR3 is TGTGCCAGCAGCCGGACTAGCGGGTACAATGAGCAGTTCTTC. This sequence joins TRBV9 and TRBJ2-1, with TRBD2 matching over 11 bases. Germline trimming cut 4 bases from V and 4 bases from J; bases unmatched to any gene: 1. This CDR3 spans 14 amino acids. Germline-derived CDR1 and CDR2 are SGDLS and YYNGEE.

The genes are TRBV28 and TRBJ1-3; D is possibly TRBD1 (5 bases). This CDR3 is built from 16 residues. V was clipped by 6 bases and J by 6 bases, with 21 bases between them. Germline assignment: CDR1 MDHEN and CDR2 SYDVKM. The CDR3 region is CASRGGLKVGENTIYF. CDR3 sequence (DNA): TGTGCCAGCAGGGGGGGTTTGAAGGTCGGAGAAAACACCATATATTTT.

V gene TRBV6-5 combines with J gene TRBJ1-4, with 7 bases lining up with TRBD1. The CDR3 is 15 amino acids. V dropped 2 bases and J dropped 7; count of bases not matched to a gene: 7. The germline V gene has CDR1 MNHEY and CDR2 SVGAGI. The CDR3: CASSYAKAGGEKLFF. The CDR3 DNA is TGTGCCAGCAGTTACGCCAAGGCAGGGGGTGAAAAACTGTTTTTT.

This chain uses TRBV4-1 with TRBJ1-3; TRBD1 might be the D (6 bases). The ends were cut back, 4 bases at V and 0 bases at J, with 10 bases in the middle. This CDR3 spans 15 amino acids. Germline-derived CDR1 and CDR2 are MGHRA and YSYEKL. CDR3 region: CASSLQGISGNTIYF. The CDR3, as DNA: TGCGCCAGCAGCCTCCAGGGGATCTCTGGAAACACCATATATTTT.

This clone was counted between two and nine times. The chain couples TRBV15 to TRBJ1-1; 7 nucleotides match TRBD1. V trimming: 4 bases; J trimming: 8 bases; junction bases outside the gene matches: 4. Germline V gene data show CDR1 as LNHNV and CDR2 as YYDKDF (reference sequence). This CDR3 contains 12 residues. CDR3 loop: CATSTTGTEAFF. DNA of the CDR3: TGTGCCACCAGCACGACAGGGACGGAAGCTTTCTTT.

Here the CDR3 DNA reads TGTGCCAGCAGTTACCGCGCAGGGGGCACGGCAGATACGCAGTATTTT. Protein: CASSYRAGGTADTQYF. The chain recombines TRBV6-2 or TRBV6-3 with TRBJ2-3; 8 positions agree with TRBD1. Germline CDR1 MNHEY, CDR2 SVGEGT. This CDR3 is built from 16 residues. After removal of 2 bases from V and 4 bases from J, the junction contained 8 bases not matched to a gene.

J is TRBJ1-5 and V is TRBV2; unclear D gene. Germline CDR1 and CDR2: SNHLY and FYNNEI. The V and J ends lost 2 bases and 0 bases respectively, with 5 bases between them. This CDR3 is built from 14 residues. In nucleotides, the CDR3 is TGTGCCAGCAGTGAATTTCTTAGCAATCAGCCCCAGCATTTT. Translating gives CASSEFLSNQPQHF.

The chain links TRBV7-2 to TRBJ1-4, with 9 bases identical to TRBD1. The germline gives CDR1 SGHTA, CDR2 FQGNSA. CDR3 length: 15 amino acids. Unmatched junction bases numbered 8, after V lost 5 bases and J lost 7 bases. CDR3 nucleotides: TGTGCCAGCAGCCCACCGGGACAGGGAGGTGAAAAACTGTTTTTT. It translates to CASSPPGQGGEKLFF.

Comments on this clone: A single base separates this from a much larger clone, so it may be a read error. The chain uses TRBV28 and TRBJ1-1; D is unclear. The CDR3 runs 10 residues. Germline V gene data show CDR1 as MDHEN and CDR2 as SYDVKM. The CDR3 reads CASSNIEAFF. The CDR3 coding sequence is TGTGCCAGCAGTAACATTGAAGCTTTCTTT.

The chain combines TRBV12-3 or TRBV12-4 with TRBJ1-2; 11 bases are shared with TRBD1. CDR3 size: 13 residues. Losses at the gene ends were 10 bases for V and 8 bases for J; bases not matched to a gene: 9. In DNA form, the CDR3 reads TGTGCCATCCGGACAGGGGGCGCGTACGGCTACACCTTC. The encoded protein is CAIRTGGAYGYTF.

The rearrangement uses TRBV5-8 and TRBJ1-4; TRBD1 is a possible D gene (6 bases). The CDR3 length is 16 residues. Looked up from germline, CDR1 is SGHTS and CDR2 is YDEGEE. V shed 4 bases and J shed 4 bases, with 17 bases lying between them. The CDR3 protein is CASSLGWGPYNEKLFF. For the CDR3, the DNA is TGTGCCAGCAGCCTCGGCTGGGGGCCTTATAATGAAAAACTGTTTTTT. The variable domain in full, completed from reference TRBV5-8 and TRBJ1-4, reads EAGVTQSPTHLIKTRGQQATLRCSPISGHTSVYWYQQALGLGLQFLLWYDEGEERNRGNFPPRFSGRQFPNYSSELNVNALELEDSALYLCASSLGWGPYNEKLFFGSGTQLSVL.

The chain has TRBV19 and TRBJ2-2, with 7 bases matching TRBD1. The V gene's germline CDR1 is LNHDA and CDR2 SQIVND (reference sequence). The CDR3 consists of 14 residues. The J segment lost 7 bases and the V segment lost 4 bases, leaving 6 bases of the junction unmatched. CDR3 nucleotide sequence: TGTGCCAGTAGTAGACAGGGTGCGATCGGGGAGCTGTTTTTT. This sequence encodes CASSRQGAIGELFF.

V and J are TRBV6-5 and TRBJ1-2; tentatively, D is TRBD1 (5 bases). Germline CDR1 MNHEY, CDR2 SVGAGI. V was shortened by 0 bases and J by 6 bases, with 14 bases between the two germline ends. This CDR3 has 15 residues. Written as DNA, the CDR3 is TGTGCCAGCAGTTACTCGAGGCAGGGCTCGAATGGCTACACCTTC. Translation gives CASSYSRQGSNGYTF.

The chain uses TRBV4-3 and TRBJ1-5, with D hard to call. The CDR3 is made up of 15 amino acids. Germline V CDR1 and CDR2: LGHNA, YSLEER. V gave up 0 bases and J gave up 7 bases, with 13 bases separating them. The CDR3 is CASSQDYEGWQPQHF. As DNA, the CDR3 is TGCGCCAGCAGCCAAGATTACGAGGGTTGGCAGCCCCAGCATTTT.

The sample holds one count of this clone. The chain links TRBV25-1 to TRBJ2-5, with 13 bases that match TRBD2. V shed 8 bases and J 5 bases; nucleotides not matched to a gene: 2. The CDR3 has 13 residues. Germline V gene lookup returns CDR1 MGHDK and CDR2 SYGVNS. The CDR3 sequence is CASRTSGSETQYF. CDR3 in DNA: TGTGCCAGCCGGACTAGCGGGAGTGAGACCCAGTACTTC.